In its sample, the clone carrying this T cell receptor beta chain ranks as medium-sized. Its antigen is unidentified. This entry comes from a study of T cells in Graves' hyperthyroidism and ophthalmopathy. TCR beta CDR3 sequences were amplified from RNA transcripts. An initial round of RT-PCR targeting the TCR CDR3 relied on the HTBI primer set. TCRdb reanalysed the multiplex PCR reads using MiXCR and keeps one entry per CDR3 protein. The sample holds almost 35,000 distinct CDR3 sequences, roughly half seen once. Whole-study results and caveats: Prediction of ophthalmopathy progression came a median roughly 6.4 months pre-onset.

The CDR3 totals 13 residues. V shed 3 bases and J shed 1 base, with 9 bases lying between them. Germline V gives CDR1 DFQATT, CDR2 SNEGSKA (reference sequence). This rearrangement joins TRBV20-1 to TRBJ1-2; the D is unclear. This TCR derives from a woman in her thirties or forties with Graves' ophthalmopathy. Sequences were obtained from blood. The CDR3 sequence is CSASSDLNYGYTF. CDR3 DNA sequence: TGCAGTGCTAGTTCAGACCTTAACTATGGCTACACCTTC.